The 17 T cell receptor beta chains below come from one sample, sequenced in a study of control samples from healthy donors and cancer patients. Only in-frame clones appear in the TCRdb table, and some are missing; sequencing was by immunoSEQ multiplex PCR. The repertoire includes about 110,000 clones, approximately 90% of them detected once, and 17% sits in the top ten. Sample: blood. All receptors come from a woman in her fifties or sixties in good health.

This rearrangement joins TRBV5-4 to TRBJ2-7; possibly TRBD2 for D (7 bases). The CDR3 totals 16 residues. The V end lost 4 bases, the J end lost 3 bases, and 20 bases lay between the germline ends. Germline V lookup: CDR1 SGHNT, CDR2 YYREEE (reference sequence). CDR3 nucleotide sequence: TGTGCCAGCAGCGGATATGGGGGGGGCGTTTACTACGAGCAGTACTTC. This gives the protein CASSGYGGGVYYEQYF.

The chain carries TRBV5-1 and TRBJ1-2; D unresolved. Germline lookup yields CDR1 SGHRS and CDR2 YFSETQ. The V gene lost 1 base and the J gene lost 7 bases, with 17 bases spanning the gap. This CDR3 comprises 15 residues. CDR3 DNA: TGCGCCAGCAGCTTGCTGGTTTCGTCCCCGGGTGGCTACACCTTC. Translating gives CASSLLVSSPGGYTF.

The rearrangement joins TRBV6-2 or TRBV6-3 to TRBJ2-3; maybe TRBD2 (7 bases). This CDR3 is 15 amino acids long. Trimming stripped 4 bases from V and 7 bases from J, with 18 bases between. Germline CDR1 reads MNHEY; CDR2 reads SVGEGT. In DNA, the CDR3 is TGTGCCAGCAGTTCCACGGGGGGCCAAACCCATACGCAGTATTTT. This sequence encodes CASSSTGGQTHTQYF.

This clone was observed a single time. The chain uses TRBV6-6 and TRBJ1-1; TRBD1 is a possible D gene (6 bases). Trimming removed 2 bases from V and 0 bases from J, with 13 bases in between. The CDR3 totals 16 residues. CDR1 MNHNY and CDR2 SVGAGI come from the germline V gene (reference sequence). CDR3 bases: TGTGCCAGCAGTTACCCAACAGGGAGGGTGAACACTGAAGCTTTCTTT. As protein: CASSYPTGRVNTEAFF.

CDR3 sequence reads: CASSQSHNSPLHF. In DNA, the CDR3 is TGTGCCAGCAGCCAATCCCATAATTCACCCCTCCACTTT. The chain couples TRBV3-1 (or the pseudogene TRBV3-2) to TRBJ1-6, with D unresolved. The CDR3 has 13 residues. In germline, CDR1 is LGHDT, CDR2 YNNKEL (reference sequence). Deletions cut 2 bases from V and 5 bases from J, with 4 bases between.

The chain recombines TRBV27 with TRBJ2-7; D possibly corresponds to TRBD1 (6 bases). The germline gives CDR1 MNHEY, CDR2 SMNVEV (reference sequence). This CDR3 has 12 amino acids. Deletions cut 3 bases from V and 5 bases from J, with 8 bases between. CDR3 residues: CASSFNRDEQYF. The CDR3 region has the DNA TGTGCCAGCAGTTTCAACAGGGACGAGCAGTACTTC.

The rearrangement links TRBV9 to TRBJ1-2; unclear D gene. Looked up from germline, CDR1 is SGDLS and CDR2 is YYNGEE. This CDR3 region has 14 residues. V lost 3 bases and J lost 0, with 9 bases in between. CDR3 residues: CASSGRLTNYGYTF. Here the CDR3 DNA reads TGTGCCAGCAGCGGGAGGCTTACTAACTATGGCTACACCTTC.

This sequence joins TRBV9 and TRBJ1-1; D gene unclear. CDR1 is SGDLS, CDR2 YYNGEE, per germline. This CDR3 contains 14 residues. Trimming left V 0 bases short and J 6 bases short, with 12 bases between. CDR3 loop: CASSVDERPAEAFF. The CDR3 DNA is TGTGCCAGCAGCGTAGATGAGCGACCGGCTGAAGCTTTCTTT.

The chain couples TRBV7-8 to TRBJ2-3; D ambiguous. V lost 5 bases and J 5 bases, leaving 5 bases between the germline ends. In germline, CDR1 is SGHVS, CDR2 FQNEAQ. This CDR3 has 11 residues. The CDR3 DNA reads as TGTGCCAGCAGCGGTAGAGATACGCAGTATTTT. Residues: CASSGRDTQYF.

This clone was detected once. The chain employs TRBV6-5 and TRBJ2-5; TRBD1 is a possible D gene (6 bases). Per the germline V gene, CDR1 is MNHEY and CDR2 is SVGAGI. Trimming took off 4 bases at V and 4 bases at J, with 10 bases between the two ends. This CDR3 is built from 13 residues. CDR3 DNA sequence: TGTGCCAGCAGTTGGACAGAACTAGAGACCCAGTACTTC. Protein sequence: CASSWTELETQYF.

The chain combines TRBV7-3 with TRBJ1-6; 8 positions match TRBD1. CDR1 is SGHTA, CDR2 FQGTGA, per germline. Trimming at V came to 5 bases and at J to 6 bases, leaving 6 bases not matched to a gene. The CDR3 contains 15 residues. For the CDR3, the DNA is TGTGCCAGCAGCCTGCAGACAGGGGTTAATTCACCCCTCCACTTT. Its protein is CASSLQTGVNSPLHF.

This chain joins TRBV7-3 and TRBJ2-3; 10 bases fit TRBD2. Germline values: CDR1 SGHTA, CDR2 FQGTGA. The V and J ends lost 3 bases and 6 bases, in that order; junction bases with no gene match: 6. The CDR3 runs to 15 residues. The CDR3 nucleotides are TGTGCCAGCAGCTTGAGCGGGGGGGCCGCGGATACGCAGTATTTT. It encodes CASSLSGGAADTQYF.

The rearrangement uses TRBV19 and TRBJ2-7; tentative D call: TRBD2 (5 bases). The germline V gene has CDR1 LNHDA and CDR2 SQIVND (reference sequence). Trimming stripped 3 bases from V and 5 bases from J, with 14 bases between. The CDR3 length is 14 residues. The CDR3 loop is CASSIGSGFNEQYF. The CDR3 DNA reads TGTGCCAGTAGTATTGGTTCGGGGTTTAACGAGCAGTACTTC. The variable domain in full, completed from reference TRBV19 and TRBJ2-7, reads DGGITQSPKYLFRKEGQNVTLSCEQNLNHDAMYWYRQDPGQGLRLIYYSQIVNDFQKGDIAEGYSVSREKKESFPLTVTSAQKNPTAFYLCASSIGSGFNEQYFGPGTRLTVT.

The rearrangement links TRBV2 to TRBJ1-2, with 8 bases aligning to TRBD1. V shed 6 bases, J shed 4 bases, and the junction held 7 bases outside the gene matches. CDR3 size: 14 residues. CDR1 and CDR2 (germline): SNHLY, FYNNEI. The CDR3, as DNA: TGTGCCAGCAGCCAAGGACAGGGACTCTATGGCTACACCTTC. Its protein is CASSQGQGLYGYTF. The full variable domain, completed using reference TRBV2 and TRBJ1-2, is EPEVTQTPSHQVTQMGQEVILRCVPISNHLYFYWYRQILGQKVEFLVSFYNNEISEKSEIFDDQFSVERPDGSNFTLKIRSTKLEDSAMYFCASSQGQGLYGYTFGSGTRLTVV.

This chain uses TRBV7-8 with TRBJ2-3; D remains ambiguous. The V and J ends lost 0 bases and 5 bases respectively, with 6 bases between them. Per the germline V gene, CDR1 is SGHVS and CDR2 is FQNEAQ. The CDR3 is 13 amino acids. The CDR3 region has the DNA TGTGCCAGCAGCTTAGCGCGGAGAGATACGCAGTATTTT. It codes for CASSLARRDTQYF.

The J gene is TRBJ1-3, the V gene TRBV10-3; no reliable D call. V was shortened by 3 bases and J by 0 bases, with 6 bases between the two germline ends. Germline V gene sequence: CDR1 ENHRY, CDR2 SYGVKD. The CDR3 length is 14 residues. As DNA, the CDR3 is TGTGCCATCAGTGAATTGATCTCTGGAAACACCATATATTTT. This translates into CAISELISGNTIYF.

This rearrangement joins TRBV5-5 to TRBJ1-6; 10 nucleotides agree with TRBD1. Germline V gene sequence: CDR1 SGHKS, CDR2 YYEKEE (reference sequence). The CDR3 is made up of 18 amino acids. With 4 bases clipped from V and 0 bases from J, the junction kept 7 bases outside the gene matches. CDR3 sequence reads: CASSGETGGISYNSPLHF. The CDR3 region has the DNA TGTGCCAGCAGCGGGGAGACAGGGGGCATCTCCTATAATTCACCCCTCCACTTT.